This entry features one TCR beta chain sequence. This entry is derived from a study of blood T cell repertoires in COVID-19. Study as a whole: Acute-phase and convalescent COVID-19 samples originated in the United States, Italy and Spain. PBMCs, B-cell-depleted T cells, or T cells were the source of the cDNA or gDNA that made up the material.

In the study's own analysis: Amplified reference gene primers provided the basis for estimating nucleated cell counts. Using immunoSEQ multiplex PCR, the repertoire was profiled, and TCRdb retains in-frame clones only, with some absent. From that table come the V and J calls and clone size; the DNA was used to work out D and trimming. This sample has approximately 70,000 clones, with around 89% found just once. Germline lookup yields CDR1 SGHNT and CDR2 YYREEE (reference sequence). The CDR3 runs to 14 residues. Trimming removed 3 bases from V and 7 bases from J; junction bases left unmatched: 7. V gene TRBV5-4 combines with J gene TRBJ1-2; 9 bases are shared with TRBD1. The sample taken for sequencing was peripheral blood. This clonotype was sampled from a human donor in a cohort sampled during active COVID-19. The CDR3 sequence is CASSSDLQGAGYTF. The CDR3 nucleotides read TGTGCCAGCAGCTCGGATCTACAGGGGGCTGGCTACACCTTC. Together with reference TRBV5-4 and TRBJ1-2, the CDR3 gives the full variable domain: ETGVTQSPTHLIKTRGQQVTLRCSSQSGHNTVSWYQQALGQGPQFIFQYYREEENGRGNFPPRFSGLQFPNYSSELNVNALELDDSALYLCASSSDLQGAGYTFGSGTRLTVV.